This T cell receptor beta chain appears in the sequencing data of a study of metastatic and nonmetastatic thyroid tumors. The sample holds a few counts of this clone. Every patient was untreated before thyroid surgery. The CDR3 is 17 amino acids. Trimming shortened V by 4 bases and J by 0 bases, and 17 bases separated the two germline ends. The germline CDR1 and CDR2 sequences are MNHEY and SVGAGI. TCRdb re-called clones from the PCR reads using MiXCR. Of some 28,000 clones in the sample, 20% to 25% are singletons; the top ten hold approximately 40%. The sequencing input was blood. The sequence came from a female donor with papillary thyroid cancer or a benign thyroid nodule (not recorded which). Some clones in this sample may be carry-over from other donors' samples. This chain joins TRBV6-5 and TRBJ2-3; possibly TRBD1 for D (5 bases). CDR3 region: CASSSPRVQDSTDTQYF. In nucleotides, the CDR3 is TGTGCCAGCAGTTCCCCCAGGGTACAAGATAGCACAGATACGCAGTATTTT.